This T cell receptor beta chain was found in a study of blood T cell repertoires in COVID-19. Study context: Specimens from acute and convalescent COVID-19 originated in the United States, Italy and Spain. Sources were T cells, B-cell-depleted T cells, or PBMCs; the material itself was cDNA or gDNA.

As processed by the authors: Counts of nucleated cells, estimated from reference gene primer amplification, were obtained. Clones were sequenced by immunoSEQ multiplex PCR, and TCRdb holds only the in-frame ones, with some missing. The D gene and trimming were derived from the DNA, and the V and J assignments and clone size from that table. The sample shows 60,000 to 80,000 clones, approximately 86% of them seen only once. The CDR3 consists of 14 residues. The germline gives CDR1 MNHNS, CDR2 SASEGT. The V end was cut by 1 base, the J end by 7 bases, with 11 bases between. Sequencing was carried out using peripheral blood. The rearrangement links TRBV6-1 to TRBJ1-5, with D tentatively TRBD1 (6 bases). This receptor was obtained from a man between 65 and 80 years old with acute or convalescent COVID-19. The CDR3 DNA is TGTGCCAGCAGTGAAGTGGGGGCCCCACAGCCCCAGCATTTT. Its protein is CASSEVGAPQPQHF.